A selection of T cell receptor beta chains follows, all from one sample in a study of long-term antiretroviral therapy in people with HIV. Sequencing used immunoSEQ multiplex PCR; TCRdb keeps in-frame clones, though not all of them. Of tens of thousands of clones listed, roughly 88% were seen once; the top ten hold under 6%. The sequences come from unsorted PBMCs, collected almost 4.6 years after starting antiretroviral therapy. Receptors were obtained from a man aged 25-40 years with HIV. The CDR3 runs from the conserved cysteine through the conserved F or W. Clone size is stated in some rows and not others, as once, few, many or a class when expanded.

v_call	clone_size	j_call	cdr3_length	cdr3_aa
TRBV4-1	.	TRBJ2-3	14	CASSQSGNTDTQYF
TRBV25-1	.	TRBJ2-1	13	CASTSGSYNEQFF
TRBV13	.	TRBJ1-4	15	CASSPTKATNEKLFF
TRBV7-2	.	TRBJ2-2	16	CASSSPTGVVTGELFF
TRBV6-6	.	TRBJ2-7	14	CASSYLAVPYEQYF
TRBV6-1	.	TRBJ1-4	13	CASSEAEVGKLFF
TRBV19	few	TRBJ2-7	15	CASSISSDQAYEQYF
TRBV7-3	few	TRBJ2-3	15	CASSPLGEHGNTQYF
TRBV4-1	.	TRBJ2-7	13	CASSQDLDYEQYF
TRBV7-9	.	TRBJ2-1	14	CASSPGRSAPRHFF
TRBV7-6	.	TRBJ1-2	15	CASSPPPGQALGYTF
TRBV28	.	TRBJ2-7	13	CASRLTGTYEQYF
TRBV9	few	TRBJ2-1	15	CASSYRAGAGGEQFF
TRBV10-3	few	TRBJ1-1	13	CAISNRENTEAFF
TRBV30	.	TRBJ1-1	14	CAWSSRTANTEAFF
TRBV5-4	.	TRBJ2-2	13	CASSLGQTGELFF
TRBV7-2	.	TRBJ2-3	12	CASSEGTDTQYF
TRBV27	once	TRBJ2-5	15	CASTPADGARETQYF
TRBV4-2	.	TRBJ1-2	17	CASSQEGTGLANYGYTF
TRBV19	.	TRBJ1-3	15	CASSMLSGTGNTIYF
TRBV7-9	.	TRBJ2-2	15	CASSFGAGWAGELFF
TRBV29-1	.	TRBJ1-1	12	CSVTLDGGKAFF
TRBV7-2	.	TRBJ2-7	14	CASSPQTGEDEQYF
TRBV27	.	TRBJ2-7	15	CASRIDRGSSYEQYF
TRBV18	once	TRBJ2-7	16	CASSPPVGSGPYEQYF
TRBV5-4	once	TRBJ1-1	15	CASSRDRGWDTEAFF
TRBV5-1	.	TRBJ2-6	18	CASSLDGTGYSGANVLTF
TRBV5-5	.	TRBJ2-7	13	CASSLQDPYEQYF
TRBV19	.	TRBJ2-1	15	CASSIVASSYNEQFF
TRBV6-6	.	TRBJ2-2	16	CASGLAGGKNTGELFF
TRBV5-1	.	TRBJ2-2	15	CASSISGGNTGELFF
TRBV15	once	TRBJ1-6	14	CATSLNTLGSPLHF
TRBV7-9	.	TRBJ2-7	14	CASSPTGVLYEQYF
TRBV20-1	.	TRBJ2-1	11	CSARRGDEQFF
TRBV4-2	.	TRBJ2-1	18	CASSQSSGTLFSYNEQFF
TRBV30	.	TRBJ2-7	14	CAWSVWGRGYEQYF
TRBV5-1	.	TRBJ2-7	16	CASSQTTGAVSYEQYF
TRBV5-6	.	TRBJ1-4	16	CASSFLTGSTNEKLFF
TRBV10-1	.	TRBJ2-7	14	CASIRAQGTYEQYF
TRBV7-9	.	TRBJ1-1	14	CASSPPRQVTEAFF
TRBV7-9	.	TRBJ1-2	16	CASSLGQGIFDYGYTF
TRBV6-4	.	TRBJ1-6	14	CASSAGTDASPLHF
TRBV7-2	.	TRBJ2-7	15	CASSPIAGTAYEQYF